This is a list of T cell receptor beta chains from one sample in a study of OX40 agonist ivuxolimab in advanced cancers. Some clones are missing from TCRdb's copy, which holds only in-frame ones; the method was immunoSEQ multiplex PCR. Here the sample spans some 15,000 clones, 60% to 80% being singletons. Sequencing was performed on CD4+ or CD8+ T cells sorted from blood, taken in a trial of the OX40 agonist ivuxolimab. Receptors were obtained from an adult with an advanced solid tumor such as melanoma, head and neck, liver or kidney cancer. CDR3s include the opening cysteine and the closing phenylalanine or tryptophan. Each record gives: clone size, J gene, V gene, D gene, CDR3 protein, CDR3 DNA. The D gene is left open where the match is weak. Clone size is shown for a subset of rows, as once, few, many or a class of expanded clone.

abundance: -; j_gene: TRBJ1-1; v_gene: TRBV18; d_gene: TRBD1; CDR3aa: CASSPGGGGDTEAFF; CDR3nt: TGTGCCAGCTCACCCGGAGGGGGCGGTGACACTGAAGCTTTCTTT
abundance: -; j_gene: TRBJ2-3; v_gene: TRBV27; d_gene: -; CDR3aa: CASSLWAGASTDTQYF; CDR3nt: TGTGCCAGCAGTTTATGGGCAGGGGCGAGCACAGATACGCAGTATTTT
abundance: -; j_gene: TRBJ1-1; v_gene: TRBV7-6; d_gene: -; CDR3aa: CASSSGIWNTEAFF; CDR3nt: TGTGCCAGCAGCTCCGGTATATGGAACACTGAAGCTTTCTTT
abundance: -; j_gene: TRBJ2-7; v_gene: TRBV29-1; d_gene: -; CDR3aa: CSVRQSYEQYF; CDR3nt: TGCAGCGTTAGGCAGTCCTACGAGCAGTACTTC
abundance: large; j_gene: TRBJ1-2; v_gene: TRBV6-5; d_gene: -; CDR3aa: CASSYVGAGYTF; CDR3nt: TGTGCCAGCAGTTACGTAGGGGCCGGCTACACCTTC
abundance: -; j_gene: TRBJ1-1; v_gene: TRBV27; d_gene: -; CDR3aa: CASSWARGGENTEAFF; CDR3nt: TGTGCCAGCAGTTGGGCCCGAGGGGGAGAGAACACTGAAGCTTTCTTT
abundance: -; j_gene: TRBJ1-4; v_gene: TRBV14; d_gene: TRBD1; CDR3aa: CASSLTGGLGEKLFF; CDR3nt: TGTGCCAGCAGCCTGACAGGGGGGCTGGGGGAAAAACTGTTTTTT
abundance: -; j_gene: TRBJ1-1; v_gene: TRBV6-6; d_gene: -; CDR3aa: CASSSEVRVMNTEAFF; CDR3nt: TGTGCCAGCAGTTCCGAAGTCCGGGTTATGAACACTGAAGCTTTCTTT
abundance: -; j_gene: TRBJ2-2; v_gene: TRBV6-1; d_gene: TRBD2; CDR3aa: CASSEFLAGGGGELFF; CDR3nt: TGTGCCAGCAGTGAATTCCTAGCGGGGGGCGGCGGGGAGCTGTTTTTT
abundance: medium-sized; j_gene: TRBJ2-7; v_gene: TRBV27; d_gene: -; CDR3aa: CASGRPTPYEQYF; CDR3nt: TGTGCCAGCGGCCGACCCACCCCCTACGAGCAGTACTTC
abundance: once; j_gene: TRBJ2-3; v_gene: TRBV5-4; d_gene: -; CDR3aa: CASSFQGGDTDTQYF; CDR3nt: TGTGCCAGCAGCTTCCAGGGGGGAGACACAGATACGCAGTATTTT
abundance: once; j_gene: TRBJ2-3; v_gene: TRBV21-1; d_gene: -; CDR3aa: CASSKEASGGSDTQYF; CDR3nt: TGTGCCAGCAGCAAAGAGGCTAGCGGGGGGTCAGATACGCAGTATTTT
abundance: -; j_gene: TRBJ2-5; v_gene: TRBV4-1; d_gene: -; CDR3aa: CASSQGVGWETQYF; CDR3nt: TGCGCCAGCAGCCAAGGAGTAGGGTGGGAGACCCAGTACTTC
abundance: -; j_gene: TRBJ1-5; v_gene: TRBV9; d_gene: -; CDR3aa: CASSVVWGNSNQPQHF; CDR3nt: TGTGCCAGCAGCGTTGTGTGGGGGAATAGCAATCAGCCCCAGCATTTT
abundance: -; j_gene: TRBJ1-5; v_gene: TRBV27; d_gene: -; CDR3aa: CASSLTGNQPQHF; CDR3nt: TGTGCCAGCTCTTTAACAGGCAATCAGCCCCAGCATTTT
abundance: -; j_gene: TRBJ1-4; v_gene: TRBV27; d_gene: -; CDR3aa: CASSLSAGYVAKLFF; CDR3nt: TGTGCCAGCAGTTTATCTGCAGGTTACGTCGCAAAACTGTTTTTT
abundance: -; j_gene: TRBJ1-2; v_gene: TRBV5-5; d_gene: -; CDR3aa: CASSFGAGVFDYGYTF; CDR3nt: TGTGCCAGCAGCTTTGGGGCGGGAGTTTTTGACTATGGCTACACCTTC
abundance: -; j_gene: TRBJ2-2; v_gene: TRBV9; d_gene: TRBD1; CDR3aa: CASGSGQVNTGELFF; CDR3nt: TGTGCCAGCGGATCAGGACAGGTGAACACCGGGGAGCTGTTTTTT
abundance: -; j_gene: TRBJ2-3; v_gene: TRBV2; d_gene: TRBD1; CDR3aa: CASSIGTGVTDTQYF; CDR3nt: TGTGCCAGCAGTATTGGGACAGGGGTCACAGATACGCAGTATTTT
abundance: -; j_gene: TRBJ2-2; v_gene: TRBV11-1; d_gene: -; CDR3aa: CASSPGSLNTGELFF; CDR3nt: TGTGCCAGCAGCCCCGGCTCGCTGAACACCGGGGAGCTGTTTTTT
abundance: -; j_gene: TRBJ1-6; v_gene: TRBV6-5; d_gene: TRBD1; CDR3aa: CASSSQGAGGNSPLHF; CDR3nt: TGTGCCAGCAGTTCACAGGGGGCTGGTGGAAATTCACCCCTCCACTTT
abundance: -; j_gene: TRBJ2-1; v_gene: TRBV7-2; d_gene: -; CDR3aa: CASSLVVGGPPGPYNEQFF; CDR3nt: TGTGCCAGCAGCTTAGTCGTCGGGGGGCCGCCCGGACCCTACAATGAGCAGTTCTTC
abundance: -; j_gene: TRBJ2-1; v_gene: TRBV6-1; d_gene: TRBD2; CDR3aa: CASRNTSGGYNEQFF; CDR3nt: TGTGCCAGCAGAAACACTAGCGGGGGGTACAATGAGCAGTTCTTC
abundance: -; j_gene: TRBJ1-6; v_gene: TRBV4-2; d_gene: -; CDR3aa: CASSQGSGKEDSPLHF; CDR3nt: TGTGCCAGCAGCCAAGGGTCAGGGAAGGAAGATTCACCCCTCCACTTT
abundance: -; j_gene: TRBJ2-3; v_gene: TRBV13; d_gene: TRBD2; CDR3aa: CASSSTSGATDTQYF; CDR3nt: TGTGCCAGCAGCTCGACTAGCGGGGCCACAGATACGCAGTATTTT